This T cell receptor beta chain was documented in a study of blood T cell repertoires in COVID-19. In the study's own analysis: Nucleated cell number was recorded as an estimate derived from reference gene primer amplification. This table comes from immunoSEQ multiplex PCR, and its TCRdb copy is limited to in-frame clones, with some not included. The DNA was the basis for D and trimming; V, J and clone size are from that table. The table has about 250,000 clones, 80% to 90% seen once. The sample taken for sequencing was PBMCs or T cells enriched from blood (not recorded which). This receptor was taken from a man aged 18 to 30 who had recovered from COVID-19.

CDR3 DNA: TGTGCCAGCTCACCAGACAGGGCGAACACTGAAGCTTTCTTT. Translation gives CASSPDRANTEAFF. V is TRBV18 and J is TRBJ1-1; TRBD1 matches at 7 bases. There are 14 residues in the CDR3. CDR1 KGHSH and CDR2 LQKENI come from the germline V gene. V lost 2 bases and J lost 1; bases outside the gene matches: 1.